Described below is a single T cell receptor (beta chain) sequence and its context. Germline lookup yields CDR1 GTSNPN and CDR2 SVGIG (reference sequence). The CDR3 length is 15 residues. Trimming at V came to 8 bases and at J to 3 bases, leaving 12 bases not matched to a gene. Stated time point: newly diagnosed GD, antithyroid drugs for less than 3 months. Isolated PBMC RNA provided the starting material for the TCR library. The sample originates from a study of regulatory T cells in long-lasting Graves disease. Building of the TCR beta libraries involved iRepertoire HTBI primers and Arm-PCR of CDR3 regions. TCRdb reanalysed the multiplex PCR reads using MiXCR and keeps one entry per CDR3 protein. The sample yields some 410,000 distinct CDR3 sequences, 15% to 20% seen once. The same specimen was also included in a second study, on T cells in Graves' hyperthyroidism and ophthalmopathy.

The receptor comes from a woman aged 25-40 years with Graves disease. V usage is TRBV30 and J usage is TRBJ2-1, with 8 bases identical to TRBD2. The sample in question was peripheral blood mononuclear cells (PBMCs), obtained at new diagnosis, from a patient treated with antithyroid drugs. CDR3 loop: CARGGLARDYNEQFF. For the CDR3, the DNA is TGTGCCCGGGGGGGCCTAGCGCGAGACTACAATGAGCAGTTCTTC.